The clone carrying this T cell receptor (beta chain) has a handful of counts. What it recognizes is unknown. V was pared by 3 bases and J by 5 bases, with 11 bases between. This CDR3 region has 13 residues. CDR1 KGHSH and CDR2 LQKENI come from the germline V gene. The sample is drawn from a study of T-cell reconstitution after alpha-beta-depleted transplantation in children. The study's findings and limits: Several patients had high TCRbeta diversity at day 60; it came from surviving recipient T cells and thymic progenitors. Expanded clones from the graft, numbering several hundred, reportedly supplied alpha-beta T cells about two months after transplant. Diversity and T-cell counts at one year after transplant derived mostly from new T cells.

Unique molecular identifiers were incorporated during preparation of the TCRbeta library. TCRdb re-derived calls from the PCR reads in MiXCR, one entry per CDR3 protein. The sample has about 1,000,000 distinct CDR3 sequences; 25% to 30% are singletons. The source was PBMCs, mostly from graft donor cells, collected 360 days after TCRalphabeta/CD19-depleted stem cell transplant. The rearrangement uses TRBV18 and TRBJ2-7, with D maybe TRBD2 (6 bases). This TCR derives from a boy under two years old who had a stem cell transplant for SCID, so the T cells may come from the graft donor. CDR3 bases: TGTGCCAGCTCACCCTGGGGGGTACACGAGCAGTACTTC. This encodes CASSPWGVHEQYF.